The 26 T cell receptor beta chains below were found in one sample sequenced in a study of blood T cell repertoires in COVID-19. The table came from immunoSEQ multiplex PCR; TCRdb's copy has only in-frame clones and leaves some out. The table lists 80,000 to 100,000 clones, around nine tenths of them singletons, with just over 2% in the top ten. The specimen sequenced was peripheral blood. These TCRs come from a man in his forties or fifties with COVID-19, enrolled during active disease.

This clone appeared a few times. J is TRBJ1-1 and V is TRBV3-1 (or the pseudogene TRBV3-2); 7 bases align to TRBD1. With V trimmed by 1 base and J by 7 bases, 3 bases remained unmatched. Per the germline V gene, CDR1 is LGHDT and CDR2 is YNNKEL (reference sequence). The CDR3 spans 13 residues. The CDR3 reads CASSQGTGIEAFF. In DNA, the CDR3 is TGTGCCAGCAGCCAAGGGACAGGAATTGAAGCTTTCTTT.

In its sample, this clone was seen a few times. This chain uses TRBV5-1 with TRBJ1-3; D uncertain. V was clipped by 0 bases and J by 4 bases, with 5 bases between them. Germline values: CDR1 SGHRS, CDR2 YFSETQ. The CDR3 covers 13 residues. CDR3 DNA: TGCGCCAGCAGCTTGGATCCGGGAAACACCATATATTTT. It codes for CASSLDPGNTIYF.

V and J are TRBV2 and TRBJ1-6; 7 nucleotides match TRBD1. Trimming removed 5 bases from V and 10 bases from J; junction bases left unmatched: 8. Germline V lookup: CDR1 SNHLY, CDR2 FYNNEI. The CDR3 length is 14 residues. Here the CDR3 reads CASSTRQGWSPLHF. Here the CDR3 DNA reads TGTGCCAGCAGTACCCGACAGGGATGGTCACCCCTCCACTTT.

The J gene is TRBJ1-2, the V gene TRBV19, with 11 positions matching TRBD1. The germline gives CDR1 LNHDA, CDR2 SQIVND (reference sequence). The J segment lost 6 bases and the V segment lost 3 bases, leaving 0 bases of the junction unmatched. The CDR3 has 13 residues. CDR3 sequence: CASSMDRGHGYTF. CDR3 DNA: TGTGCCAGTAGTATGGACAGGGGGCATGGCTACACCTTC.

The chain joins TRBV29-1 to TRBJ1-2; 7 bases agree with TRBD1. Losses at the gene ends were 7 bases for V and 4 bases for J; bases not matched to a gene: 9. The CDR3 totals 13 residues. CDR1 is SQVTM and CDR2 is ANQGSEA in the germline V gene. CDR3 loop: CSAYRGSGYGYTF. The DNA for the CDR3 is TGCAGCGCATACAGGGGTTCAGGCTATGGCTACACCTTC.

CDR3 protein: CASSEYGRSVNTEAFF. Here the CDR3 DNA reads TGTGCCAGCAGTGAATATGGGAGATCAGTGAACACTGAAGCTTTCTTT. The rearrangement links TRBV25-1 to TRBJ1-1; D not certain. The V end lost 0 bases, the J end lost 0 bases, and 11 bases lay between the germline ends. This CDR3 has 16 amino acids. CDR1 and CDR2 (germline): MGHDK, SYGVNS.

The CDR3 DNA reads as TGTGCCAGCAGTTTAGACGTTTGGGCCGAGCAGTACTTC. Its translation is CASSLDVWAEQYF. The chain couples TRBV12-3 or TRBV12-4 to TRBJ2-7; D is unclear. V dropped 1 base and J dropped 6 bases, with 10 bases sitting between them. This CDR3 comprises 13 residues.

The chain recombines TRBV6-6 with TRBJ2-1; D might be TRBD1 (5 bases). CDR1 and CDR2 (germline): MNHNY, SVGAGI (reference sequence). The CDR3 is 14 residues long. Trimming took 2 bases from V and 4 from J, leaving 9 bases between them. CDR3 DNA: TGTGCCAGCAGTTACAGTCAGGGTTACAATGAGCAGTTCTTC. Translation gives CASSYSQGYNEQFF.

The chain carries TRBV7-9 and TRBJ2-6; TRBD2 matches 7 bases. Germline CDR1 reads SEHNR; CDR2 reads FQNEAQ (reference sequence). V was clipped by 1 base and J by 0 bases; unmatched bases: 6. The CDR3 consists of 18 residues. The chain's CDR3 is CASSLGASGVSGANVLTF. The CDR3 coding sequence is TGTGCCAGCAGCTTAGGCGCTAGCGGAGTCTCTGGGGCCAACGTCCTGACTTTC. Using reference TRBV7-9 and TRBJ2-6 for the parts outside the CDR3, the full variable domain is DTGVSQNPRHKITKRGQNVTFRCDPISEHNRLYWYRQTLGQGPEFLTYFQNEAQLEKSRLLSDRFSAERPKGSFSTLEIQRTEQGDSAMYLCASSLGASGVSGANVLTFGAGSRLTVL.

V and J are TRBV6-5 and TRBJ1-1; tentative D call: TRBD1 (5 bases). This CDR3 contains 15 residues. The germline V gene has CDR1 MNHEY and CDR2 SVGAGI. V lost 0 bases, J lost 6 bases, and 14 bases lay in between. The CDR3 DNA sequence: TGTGCCAGCAGTTACTCTATGGGGGGTAGGGCTGAAGCTTTCTTT. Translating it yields CASSYSMGGRAEAFF.

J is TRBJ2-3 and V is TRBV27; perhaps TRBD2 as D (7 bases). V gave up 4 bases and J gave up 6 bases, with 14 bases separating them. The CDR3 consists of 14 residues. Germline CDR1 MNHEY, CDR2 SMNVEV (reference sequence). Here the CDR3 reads CASSWAAGADTQYF. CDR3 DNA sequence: TGTGCCAGCAGTTGGGCCGCGGGGGCGGATACGCAGTATTTT.

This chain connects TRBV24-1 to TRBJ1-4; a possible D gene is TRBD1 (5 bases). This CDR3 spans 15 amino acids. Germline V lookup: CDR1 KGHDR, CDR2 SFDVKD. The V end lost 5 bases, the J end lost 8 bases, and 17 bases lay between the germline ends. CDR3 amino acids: CATSATGGIREKLFF. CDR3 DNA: TGTGCCACCAGTGCCACAGGAGGGATTCGAGAAAAACTGTTTTTT.

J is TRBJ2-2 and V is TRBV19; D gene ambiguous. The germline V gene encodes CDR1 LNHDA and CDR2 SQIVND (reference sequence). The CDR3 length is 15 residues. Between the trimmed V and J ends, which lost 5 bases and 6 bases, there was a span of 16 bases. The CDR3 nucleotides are TGTGCCAGTAGTCCTCGACATGGTTCCCCCGGGGAGCTGTTTTTT. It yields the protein CASSPRHGSPGELFF.

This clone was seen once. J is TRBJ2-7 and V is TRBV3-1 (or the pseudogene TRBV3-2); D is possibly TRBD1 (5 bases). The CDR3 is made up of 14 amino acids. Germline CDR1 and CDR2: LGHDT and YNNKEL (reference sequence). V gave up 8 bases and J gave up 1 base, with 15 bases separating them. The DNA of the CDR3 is TGTGCCAGCCGTGACAGACTTTCATCCTACGAGCAGTACTTC. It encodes CASRDRLSSYEQYF.

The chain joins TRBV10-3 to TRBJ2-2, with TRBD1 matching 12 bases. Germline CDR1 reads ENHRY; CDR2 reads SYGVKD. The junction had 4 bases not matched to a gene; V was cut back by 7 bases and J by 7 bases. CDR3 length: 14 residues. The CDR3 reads CAIMGQGAIGELFF. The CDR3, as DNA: TGTGCCATCATGGGACAGGGGGCGATCGGGGAGCTGTTTTTT.

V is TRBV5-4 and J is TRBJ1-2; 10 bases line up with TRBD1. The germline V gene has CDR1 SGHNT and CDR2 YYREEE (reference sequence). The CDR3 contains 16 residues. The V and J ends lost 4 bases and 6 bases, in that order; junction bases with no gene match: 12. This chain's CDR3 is CASSPTGTGVMDGYTF. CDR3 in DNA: TGTGCCAGCAGCCCCACGGGGACAGGGGTAATGGATGGCTACACCTTC.

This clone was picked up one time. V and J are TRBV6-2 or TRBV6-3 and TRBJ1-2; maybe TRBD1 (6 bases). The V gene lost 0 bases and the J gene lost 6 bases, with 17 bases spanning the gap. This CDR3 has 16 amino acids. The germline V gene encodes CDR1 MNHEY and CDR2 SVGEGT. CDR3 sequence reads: CASSYSPGGATDGYTF. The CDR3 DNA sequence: TGTGCCAGCAGTTACTCACCGGGGGGCGCGACAGATGGCTACACCTTC.

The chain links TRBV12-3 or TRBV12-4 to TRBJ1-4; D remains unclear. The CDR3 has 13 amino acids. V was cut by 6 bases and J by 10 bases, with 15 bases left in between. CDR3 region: CASSLTSRGKLFF. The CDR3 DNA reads TGTGCCAGCAGCCTCACGTCACGGGGAAAACTGTTTTTT.

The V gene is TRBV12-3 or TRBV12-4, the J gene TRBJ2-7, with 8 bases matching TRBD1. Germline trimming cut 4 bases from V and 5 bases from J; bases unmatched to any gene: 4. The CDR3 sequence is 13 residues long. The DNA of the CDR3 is TGTGCCAGCAGTTGGACAGGGTCGGACGAGCAGTACTTC. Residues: CASSWTGSDEQYF.

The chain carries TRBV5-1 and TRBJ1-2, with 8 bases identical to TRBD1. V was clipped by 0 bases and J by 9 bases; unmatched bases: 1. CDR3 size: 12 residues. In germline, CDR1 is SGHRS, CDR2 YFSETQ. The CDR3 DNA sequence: TGCGCCAGCAGCTTGGGACAGGGGAGCTACACCTTC. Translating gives CASSLGQGSYTF.

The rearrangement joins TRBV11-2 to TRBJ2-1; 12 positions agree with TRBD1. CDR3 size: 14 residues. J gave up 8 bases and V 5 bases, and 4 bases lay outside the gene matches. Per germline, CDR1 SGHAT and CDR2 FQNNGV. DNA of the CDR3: TGTGCCAGCAGCCTCGGGACAGGGGGCCATGAGCAGTTCTTC. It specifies CASSLGTGGHEQFF.

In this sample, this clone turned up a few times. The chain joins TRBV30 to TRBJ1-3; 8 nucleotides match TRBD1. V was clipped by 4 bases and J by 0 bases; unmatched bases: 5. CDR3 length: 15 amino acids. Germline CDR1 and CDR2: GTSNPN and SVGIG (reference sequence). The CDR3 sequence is CAWTLQGGSGNTIYF. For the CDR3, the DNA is TGTGCCTGGACGCTACAGGGGGGCTCTGGAAACACCATATATTTT.

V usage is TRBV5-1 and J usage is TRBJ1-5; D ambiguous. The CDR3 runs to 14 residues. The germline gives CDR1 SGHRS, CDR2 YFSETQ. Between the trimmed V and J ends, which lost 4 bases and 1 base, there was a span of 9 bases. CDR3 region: CASSENPSNQPQHF. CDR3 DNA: TGCGCCAGCAGCGAGAACCCGAGCAATCAGCCCCAGCATTTT. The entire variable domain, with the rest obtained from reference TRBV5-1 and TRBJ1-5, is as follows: KAGVTQTPRYLIKTRGQQVTLSCSPISGHRSVSWYQQTPGQGLQFLFEYFSETQRNKGNFPGRFSGRQFSNSRSEMNVSTLELGDSALYLCASSENPSNQPQHFGDGTRLSIL.

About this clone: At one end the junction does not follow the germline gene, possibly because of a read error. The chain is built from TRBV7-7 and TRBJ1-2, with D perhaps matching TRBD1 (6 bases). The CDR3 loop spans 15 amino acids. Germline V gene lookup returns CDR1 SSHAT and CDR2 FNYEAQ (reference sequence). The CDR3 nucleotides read TGTGCTAGCAGCCCGATGGACAGAGACCTATATGGCTACACCTTC. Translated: CASSPMDRDLYGYTF. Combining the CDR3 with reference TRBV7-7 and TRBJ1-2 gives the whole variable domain GAGVSQSPRYKVTKRGQDVTLRCDPISSHATLYWYQQALGQGPEFLTYFNYEAQPDKSGLPSDRFSAERPEGSISTLTIQRTEQRDSAMYRCASSPMDRDLYGYTFGSGTRLTVV.

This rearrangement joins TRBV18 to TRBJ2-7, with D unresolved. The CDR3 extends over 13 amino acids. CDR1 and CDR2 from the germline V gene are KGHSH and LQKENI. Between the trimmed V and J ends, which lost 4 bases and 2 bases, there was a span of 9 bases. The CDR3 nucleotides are TGTGCCAGCTCACTGGTAGAAACCTACGAGCAGTACTTC. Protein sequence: CASSLVETYEQYF.

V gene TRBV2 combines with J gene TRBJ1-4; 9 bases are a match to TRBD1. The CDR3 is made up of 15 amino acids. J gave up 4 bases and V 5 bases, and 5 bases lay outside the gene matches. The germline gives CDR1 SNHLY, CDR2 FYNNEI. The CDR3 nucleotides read TGTGCCAGCAGTTACCGGGACAGGGTTAATGAAAAACTGTTTTTT. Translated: CASSYRDRVNEKLFF.